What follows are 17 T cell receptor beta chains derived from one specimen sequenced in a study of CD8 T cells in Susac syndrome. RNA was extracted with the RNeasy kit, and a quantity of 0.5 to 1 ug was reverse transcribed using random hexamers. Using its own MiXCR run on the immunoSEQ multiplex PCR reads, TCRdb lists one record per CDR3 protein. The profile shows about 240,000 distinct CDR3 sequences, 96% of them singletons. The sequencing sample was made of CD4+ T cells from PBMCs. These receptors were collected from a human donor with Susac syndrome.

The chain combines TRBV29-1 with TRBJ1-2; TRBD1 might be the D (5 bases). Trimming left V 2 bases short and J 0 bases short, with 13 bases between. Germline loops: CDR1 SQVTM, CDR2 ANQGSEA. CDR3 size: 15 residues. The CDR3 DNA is TGCAGCGTTGAAAGAGGGGCCAGCGCTAACTATGGCTACACCTTC. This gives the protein CSVERGASANYGYTF. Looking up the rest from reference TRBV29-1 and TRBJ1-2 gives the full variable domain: SAVISQKPSRDICQRGTSLTIQCQVDSQVTMMFWYRQQPGQSLTLIATANQGSEATYESGFVIDKFPISRPNLTFSTLTVSNMSPEDSSIYLCSVERGASANYGYTFGSGTRLTVV.

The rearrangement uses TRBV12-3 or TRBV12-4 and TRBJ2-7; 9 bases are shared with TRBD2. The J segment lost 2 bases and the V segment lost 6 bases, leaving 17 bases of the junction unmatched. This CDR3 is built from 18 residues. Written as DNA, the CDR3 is TGTGCCAGCAGGAGCCGGGGACAGAGACTAGCGGATCCCTACGAGCAGTACTTC. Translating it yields CASRSRGQRLADPYEQYF.

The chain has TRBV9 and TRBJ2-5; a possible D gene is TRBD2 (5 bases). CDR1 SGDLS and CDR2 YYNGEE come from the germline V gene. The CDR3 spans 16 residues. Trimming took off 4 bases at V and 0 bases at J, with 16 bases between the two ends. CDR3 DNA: TGTGCCAGCAGCCCGCGTCGGGGAAAGTACCAAGAGACCCAGTACTTC. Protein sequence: CASSPRRGKYQETQYF.

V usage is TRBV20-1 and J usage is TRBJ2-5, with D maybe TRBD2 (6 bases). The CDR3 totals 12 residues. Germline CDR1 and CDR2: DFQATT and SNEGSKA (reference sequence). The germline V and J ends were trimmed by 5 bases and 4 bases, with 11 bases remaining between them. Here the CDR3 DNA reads TGCAGTGCTCCCGCCGGGGGAGAGACCCAGTACTTC. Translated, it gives CSAPAGGETQYF.

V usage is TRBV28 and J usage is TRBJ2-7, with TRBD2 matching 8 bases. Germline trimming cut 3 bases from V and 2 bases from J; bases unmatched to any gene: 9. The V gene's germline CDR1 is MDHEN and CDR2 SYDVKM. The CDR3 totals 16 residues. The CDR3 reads CASSFEGREVTYEQYF. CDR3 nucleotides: TGTGCCAGCAGTTTTGAGGGGCGGGAGGTGACCTACGAGCAGTACTTC.

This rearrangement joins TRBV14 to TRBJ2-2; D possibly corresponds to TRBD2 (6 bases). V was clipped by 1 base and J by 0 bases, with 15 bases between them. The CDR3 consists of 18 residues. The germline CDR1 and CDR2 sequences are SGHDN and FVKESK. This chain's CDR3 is CASSQVGGSGSNTGELFF. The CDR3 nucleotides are TGTGCCAGCAGCCAAGTGGGGGGTAGCGGTTCGAACACCGGGGAGCTGTTTTTT.

Here the CDR3 reads CAIRGQDEQFF. Here the CDR3 DNA reads TGTGCCATCCGGGGACAGGATGAGCAGTTCTTC. V is TRBV10-3 and J is TRBJ2-1; 8 nucleotides match TRBD1. Germline values: CDR1 ENHRY, CDR2 SYGVKD. The CDR3 spans 11 residues. V lost 8 bases, J lost 8 bases, and 2 bases stayed unmatched.

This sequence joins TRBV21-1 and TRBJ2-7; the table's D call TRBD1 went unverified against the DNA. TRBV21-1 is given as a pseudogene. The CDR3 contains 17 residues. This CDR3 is CASSSVGLRDPSYEQYF. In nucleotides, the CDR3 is TGTGCCAGCAGCTCCGTCGGACTCCGGGACCCTAGCTACGAGCAGTACTTC.

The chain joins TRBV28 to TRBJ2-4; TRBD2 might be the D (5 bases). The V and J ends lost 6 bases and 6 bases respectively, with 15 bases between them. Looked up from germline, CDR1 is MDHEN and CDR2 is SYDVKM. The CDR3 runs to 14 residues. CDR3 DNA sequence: TGTGCCAGCAGGTCCGAGGGCTCCTTAAACATTCAGTACTTC. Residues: CASRSEGSLNIQYF.

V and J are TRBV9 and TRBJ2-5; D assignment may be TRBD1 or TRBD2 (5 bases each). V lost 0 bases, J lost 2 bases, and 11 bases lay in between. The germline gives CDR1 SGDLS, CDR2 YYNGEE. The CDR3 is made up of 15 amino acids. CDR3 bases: TGTGCCAGCAGCGTAGCCCGGGGCCGTCAAGAGACCCAGTACTTC. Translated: CASSVARGRQETQYF.

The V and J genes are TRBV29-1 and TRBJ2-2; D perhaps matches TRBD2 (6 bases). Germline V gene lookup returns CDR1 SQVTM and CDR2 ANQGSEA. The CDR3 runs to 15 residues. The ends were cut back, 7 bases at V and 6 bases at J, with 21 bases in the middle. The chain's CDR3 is CSEPREASDSGELFF. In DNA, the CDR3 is TGCAGCGAGCCCAGGGAGGCTAGCGACTCCGGGGAGCTGTTTTTT.

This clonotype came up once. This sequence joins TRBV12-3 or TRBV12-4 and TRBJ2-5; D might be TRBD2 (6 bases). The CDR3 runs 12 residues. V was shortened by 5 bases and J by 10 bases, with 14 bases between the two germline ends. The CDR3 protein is CASSPRRVGQYF. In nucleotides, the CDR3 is TGTGCCAGCAGTCCCCGGAGGGTCGGCCAGTACTTC.

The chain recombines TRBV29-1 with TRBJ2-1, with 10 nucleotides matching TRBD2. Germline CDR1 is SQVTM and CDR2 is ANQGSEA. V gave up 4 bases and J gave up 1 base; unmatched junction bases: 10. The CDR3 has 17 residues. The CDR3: CSVAPSSGSYSYNEQFF. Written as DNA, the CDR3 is TGCAGCGTTGCGCCGTCTAGCGGGAGCTATTCCTACAATGAGCAGTTCTTC.

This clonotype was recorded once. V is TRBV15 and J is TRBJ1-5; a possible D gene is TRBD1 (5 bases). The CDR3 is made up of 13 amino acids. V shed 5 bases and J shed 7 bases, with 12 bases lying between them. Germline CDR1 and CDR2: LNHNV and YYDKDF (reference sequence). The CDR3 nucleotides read TGTGCCACCAGCGCCTCAGGGCACCAGCCCCAGCATTTT. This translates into CATSASGHQPQHF.

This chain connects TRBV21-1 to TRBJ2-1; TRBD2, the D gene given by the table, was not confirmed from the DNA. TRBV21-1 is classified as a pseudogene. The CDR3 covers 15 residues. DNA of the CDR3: TGTGCCAGCACCTCGCGGGGGGAGGCCTACAATGAGCAGTTCTTC. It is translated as CASTSRGEAYNEQFF.

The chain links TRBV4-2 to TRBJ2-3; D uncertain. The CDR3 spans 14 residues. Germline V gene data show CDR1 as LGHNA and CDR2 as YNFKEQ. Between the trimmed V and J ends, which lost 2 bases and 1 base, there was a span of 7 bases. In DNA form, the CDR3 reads TGTGCCAGCAGCCAAAATCCAGGCACAGATACGCAGTATTTT. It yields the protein CASSQNPGTDTQYF.

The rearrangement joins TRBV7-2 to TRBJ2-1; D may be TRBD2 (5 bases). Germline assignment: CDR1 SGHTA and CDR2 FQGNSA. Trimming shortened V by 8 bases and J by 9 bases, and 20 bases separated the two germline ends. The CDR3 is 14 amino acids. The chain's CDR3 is CASHRDFSPTEQFF. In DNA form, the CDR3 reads TGTGCCAGCCACCGGGATTTTAGTCCGACTGAGCAGTTCTTC.